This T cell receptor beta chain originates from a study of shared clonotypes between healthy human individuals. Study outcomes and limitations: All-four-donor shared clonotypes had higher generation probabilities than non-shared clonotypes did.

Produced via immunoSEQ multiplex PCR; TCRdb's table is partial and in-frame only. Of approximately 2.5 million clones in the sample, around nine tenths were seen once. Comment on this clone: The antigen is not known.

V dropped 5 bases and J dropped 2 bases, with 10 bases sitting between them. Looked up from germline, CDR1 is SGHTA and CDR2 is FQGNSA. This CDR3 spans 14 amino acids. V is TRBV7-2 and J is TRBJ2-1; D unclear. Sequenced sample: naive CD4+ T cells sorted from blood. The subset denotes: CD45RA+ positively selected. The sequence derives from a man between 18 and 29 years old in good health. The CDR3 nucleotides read TGTGCCAGCAGCCGGCCCGGCACCTACAATGAGCAGTTCTTC. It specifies CASSRPGTYNEQFF.